Following are 9 T cell receptor beta chains from one sample sequenced in a study of chemoradiotherapy in HPV16-positive cancers. Libraries were prepared by immunoSEQ multiplex PCR; TCRdb keeps only in-frame clonotypes and omits some of them. The sample gives about 1,500 clones, roughly four fifths of which show up once; around 6.5% is in the top ten. Sequencing was performed on tumor tissue, taken from a patient who underwent chemoradiotherapy. These receptor sequences come from a human donor with HPV-associated anogenital cancer.

The rearrangement joins TRBV10-1 to TRBJ2-1; 8 bases fit TRBD1. The J segment lost 5 bases and the V segment lost 5 bases, leaving 5 bases of the junction unmatched. Per germline, CDR1 WNHNN and CDR2 SYGVQD (reference sequence). CDR3 size: 14 residues. For the CDR3, the DNA is TGCGCCAGCAGTCCGGACAGGGAGCACAATGAGCAGTTCTTC. Protein sequence: CASSPDREHNEQFF.

This chain uses TRBV27 with TRBJ1-4; D is undetermined. Trimming took off 1 base at V and 8 bases at J, with 11 bases between the two ends. The CDR3 has 14 amino acids. CDR1 and CDR2 (germline): MNHEY, SMNVEV (reference sequence). Written as DNA, the CDR3 is TGTGCCAGCAGTTTATGGTCAGGCGGGGAAAAACTGTTTTTT. It encodes CASSLWSGGEKLFF.

The sample holds a few counts of this clone. The chain links TRBV4-2 to TRBJ2-4; TRBD2 matches 7 bases. The CDR3 has 15 amino acids. Per germline, CDR1 LGHNA and CDR2 YNFKEQ. Losses at the gene ends were 6 bases for V and 2 bases for J; bases not matched to a gene: 7. This CDR3 is CASSFAGETKNIQYF. Here the CDR3 DNA reads TGTGCCAGCAGTTTCGCGGGGGAAACCAAAAACATTCAGTACTTC.

V usage is TRBV2 and J usage is TRBJ2-5; D uncertain. The V gene lost 3 bases and the J gene lost 5 bases, with 4 bases spanning the gap. The CDR3 runs to 11 residues. Germline V lookup: CDR1 SNHLY, CDR2 FYNNEI. CDR3 bases: TGTGCCAGCAGTGACTGGGAGACCCAGTACTTC. It yields the protein CASSDWETQYF.

The chain employs TRBV6-1 and TRBJ2-7, with D possibly being TRBD1 or TRBD2 (5 bases each). The CDR3 loop spans 15 amino acids. The V gene lost 7 bases and the J gene lost 1 base, with 17 bases spanning the gap. Germline-derived CDR1 and CDR2 are MNHNS and SASEGT. CDR3 in DNA: TGTGCCAGCAACCAGGGAGCCGATAAGTCCTACGAGCAGTACTTC. Protein: CASNQGADKSYEQYF.

The chain links TRBV9 to TRBJ1-2; maybe TRBD1 (5 bases). V was shortened by 0 bases and J by 2 bases, with 11 bases between the two germline ends. Germline V gene lookup returns CDR1 SGDLS and CDR2 YYNGEE. The CDR3 is 15 amino acids. CDR3 sequence reads: CASSVGGNPNYGYTF. For the CDR3, the DNA is TGTGCCAGCAGCGTAGGGGGGAACCCAAACTATGGCTACACCTTC.

The chain joins TRBV20-1 to TRBJ2-3; no reliable D call. Germline V gives CDR1 DFQATT, CDR2 SNEGSKA (reference sequence). There are 11 residues in the CDR3. The V end lost 3 bases, the J end lost 6 bases, and 7 bases lay between the germline ends. The chain's CDR3 is CSARKDDTQYF. For the CDR3, the DNA is TGCAGTGCTAGGAAGGATGATACGCAGTATTTT.

The genes are TRBV30 and TRBJ1-1, with a tentative D call TRBD1 (5 bases). Trimming took off 4 bases at V and 8 bases at J, with 20 bases between the two ends. This CDR3 contains 14 residues. Per germline, CDR1 GTSNPN and CDR2 SVGIG (reference sequence). Here the CDR3 DNA reads TGTGCCTGGAACTCCGGGACCCCCTCCCTAGAAGCTTTCTTT. Translation gives CAWNSGTPSLEAFF.

The chain couples TRBV7-9 to TRBJ2-5; 7 bases are a match to TRBD2. The germline CDR1 and CDR2 sequences are SEHNR and FQNEAQ (reference sequence). The ends lost 7 bases at V and 2 bases at J; junction bases unmatched: 10. This CDR3 is built from 15 residues. The CDR3 nucleotides read TGTGCCAGCACCAACTCGCCGGGACTACAAGAGACCCAGTACTTC. Translating gives CASTNSPGLQETQYF.